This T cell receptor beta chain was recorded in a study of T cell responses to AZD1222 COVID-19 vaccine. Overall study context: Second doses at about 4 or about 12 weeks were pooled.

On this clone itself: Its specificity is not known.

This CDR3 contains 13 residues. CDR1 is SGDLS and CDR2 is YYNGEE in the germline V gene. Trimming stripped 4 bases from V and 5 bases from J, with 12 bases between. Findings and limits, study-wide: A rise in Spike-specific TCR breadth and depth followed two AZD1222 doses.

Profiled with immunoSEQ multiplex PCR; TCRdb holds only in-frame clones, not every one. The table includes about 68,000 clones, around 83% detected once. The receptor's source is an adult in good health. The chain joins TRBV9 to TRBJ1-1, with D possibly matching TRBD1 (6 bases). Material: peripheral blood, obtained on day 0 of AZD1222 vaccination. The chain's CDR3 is CASSPGGRTEAFF. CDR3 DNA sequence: TGTGCCAGCAGCCCCGGGGGGCGGACTGAAGCTTTCTTT.